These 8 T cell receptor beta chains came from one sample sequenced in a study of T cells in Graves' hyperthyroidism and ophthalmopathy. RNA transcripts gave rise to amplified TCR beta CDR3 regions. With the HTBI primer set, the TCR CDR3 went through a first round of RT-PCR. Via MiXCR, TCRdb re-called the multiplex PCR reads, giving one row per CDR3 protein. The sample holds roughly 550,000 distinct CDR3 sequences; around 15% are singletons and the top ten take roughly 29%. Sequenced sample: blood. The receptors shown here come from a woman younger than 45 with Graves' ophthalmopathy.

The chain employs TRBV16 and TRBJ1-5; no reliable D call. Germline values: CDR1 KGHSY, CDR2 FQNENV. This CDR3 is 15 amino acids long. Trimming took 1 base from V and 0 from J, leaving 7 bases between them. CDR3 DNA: TGTGCCAGCAGCCAATTCTCGAATAGCAATCAGCCCCAGCATTTT. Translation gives CASSQFSNSNQPQHF.

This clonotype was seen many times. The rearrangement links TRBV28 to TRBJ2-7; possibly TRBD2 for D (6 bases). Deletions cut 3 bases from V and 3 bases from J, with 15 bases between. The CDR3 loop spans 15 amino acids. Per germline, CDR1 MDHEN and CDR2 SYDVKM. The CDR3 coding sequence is TGTGCCAGCAGTTTGGAGGGACCCCCAAGCTACGAGCAGTACTTC. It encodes CASSLEGPPSYEQYF.

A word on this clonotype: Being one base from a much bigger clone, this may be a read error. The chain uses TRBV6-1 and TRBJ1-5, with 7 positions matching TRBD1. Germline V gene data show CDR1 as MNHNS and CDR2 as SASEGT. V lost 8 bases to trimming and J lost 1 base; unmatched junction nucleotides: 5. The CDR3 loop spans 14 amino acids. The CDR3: CASAKQGSNQPQHF. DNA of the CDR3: TGTGCCAGCGCAAAACAGGGGAGCAATCAGCCCCAGCATTTT.

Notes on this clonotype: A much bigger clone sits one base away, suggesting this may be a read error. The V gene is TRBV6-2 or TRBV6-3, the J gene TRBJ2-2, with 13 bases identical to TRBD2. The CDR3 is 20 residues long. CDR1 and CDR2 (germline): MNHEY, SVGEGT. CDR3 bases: TGTGCCAGCAGTTATAATAGCCGACTAGCGGGAGGTTCGAACACCGGGGAGCTGTTGTTT. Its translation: CASSYNSRLAGGSNTGELLF.

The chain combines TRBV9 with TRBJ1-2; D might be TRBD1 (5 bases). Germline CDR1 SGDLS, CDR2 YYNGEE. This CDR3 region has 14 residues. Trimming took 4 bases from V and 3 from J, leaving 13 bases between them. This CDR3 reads CASSLYPGDYGYTF. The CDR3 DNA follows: TGTGCCAGCAGCCTCTACCCGGGGGACTATGGCTACACCTTC. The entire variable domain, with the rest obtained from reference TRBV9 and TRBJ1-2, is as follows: DSGVTQTPKHLITATGQRVTLRCSPRSGDLSVYWYQQSLDQGLQFLIQYYNGEERAKGNILERFSAQQFPDLHSELNLSSLELGDSALYFCASSLYPGDYGYTFGSGTRLTVV.

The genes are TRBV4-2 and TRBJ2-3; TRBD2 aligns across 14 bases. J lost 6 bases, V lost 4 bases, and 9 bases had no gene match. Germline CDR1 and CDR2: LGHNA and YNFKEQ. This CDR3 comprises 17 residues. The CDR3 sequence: CASSRAGTSGGSDTQYF. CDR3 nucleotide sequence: TGTGCCAGCAGCCGCGCCGGGACTAGCGGGGGCTCGGATACGCAGTATTTT.

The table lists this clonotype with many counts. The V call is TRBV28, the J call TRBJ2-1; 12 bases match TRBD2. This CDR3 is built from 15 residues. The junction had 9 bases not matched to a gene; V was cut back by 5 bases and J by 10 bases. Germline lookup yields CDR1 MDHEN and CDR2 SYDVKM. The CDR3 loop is CASSVLAGGRGEQFF. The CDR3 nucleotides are TGTGCCAGCAGTGTGCTAGCGGGGGGGCGCGGCGAGCAGTTCTTC.

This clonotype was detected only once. CDR3 nucleotides: TGCGCCAGCAGCTTCGGACAGGGACACCGGGGGGAGCAGTACTTC. Amino acids: CASSFGQGHRGEQYF. The chain combines TRBV5-1 with TRBJ2-7, with TRBD1 matching over 8 bases. The CDR3 contains 15 residues. Unmatched junction bases numbered 11, after V lost 2 bases and J lost 7 bases. The germline CDR1 and CDR2 sequences are SGHRS and YFSETQ.